The 28 T cell receptor beta chains reported below all come from one sample, sequenced in a study of T cell changes during pregnancy in multiple sclerosis. TCRdb's table, derived via immunoSEQ multiplex PCR, lists solely in-frame clones and lacks some. The sample has around 52,000 clones, 80% to 95% seen once; the top ten hold approximately 0.18%. Sample: CD4+ T cells from peripheral blood mononuclear cells, taken after pregnancy. The receptor set was obtained from a female donor in good health, enrolled as a control in a pregnancy study.

The rearrangement uses TRBV5-6 and TRBJ2-7, with D perhaps matching TRBD2 (6 bases). Germline lookup yields CDR1 SGHDT and CDR2 YYEEEE. Trimming shortened V by 0 bases and J by 6 bases, and 16 bases separated the two germline ends. CDR3 size: 15 residues. CDR3 in DNA: TGTGCCAGCAGCTTGGGCGGGGCAAGATCGGGCGAGCAGTACTTC. Translating it yields CASSLGGARSGEQYF.

The CDR3 nucleotides read TGTGCCAGCGCCCGGACAGTTATAGGCTACACCTTC. Translating it yields CASARTVIGYTF. The chain links TRBV6-6 to TRBJ1-2; weak D call: TRBD1 (6 bases). The length of the CDR3 is 12 residues. V lost 8 bases, J lost 8 bases, and 15 bases lay in between. Germline V gene data show CDR1 as MNHNY and CDR2 as SVGAGI (reference sequence).

The chain is built from TRBV10-3 and TRBJ2-3, with 9 bases that match TRBD2. CDR3 size: 15 residues. CDR1 is ENHRY, CDR2 SYGVKD, per germline. V trimming: 5 bases; J trimming: 0 bases; junction bases outside the gene matches: 3. In nucleotides, the CDR3 is TGTGCCATCAGTCGACTAGCGGAGAGCACAGATACGCAGTATTTT. This gives the protein CAISRLAESTDTQYF.

The V call is TRBV10-1, the J call TRBJ2-7; 8 bases fit TRBD1. CDR1 and CDR2 (germline): WNHNN, SYGVQD (reference sequence). The CDR3 totals 14 residues. V dropped 6 bases and J dropped 4; count of bases not matched to a gene: 8. The CDR3 nucleotides read TGCGCCAGCAGGGCCCGGGACAGGCTTTACGAGCAGTACTTC. This sequence encodes CASRARDRLYEQYF.

V gene TRBV19 combines with J gene TRBJ2-3; TRBD2 aligns across 16 bases. This CDR3 region has 18 residues. V lost 6 bases and J lost 1; bases outside the gene matches: 7. The germline V gene has CDR1 LNHDA and CDR2 SQIVND (reference sequence). The CDR3 DNA reads as TGTGCCAGTAGCCTGGGACTAGCGGGGGGGGTAGGCACAGATACGCAGTATTTT. Protein: CASSLGLAGGVGTDTQYF. Full variable domain (missing parts from reference TRBV19 and TRBJ2-3): DGGITQSPKYLFRKEGQNVTLSCEQNLNHDAMYWYRQDPGQGLRLIYYSQIVNDFQKGDIAEGYSVSREKKESFPLTVTSAQKNPTAFYLCASSLGLAGGVGTDTQYFGPGTRLTVL.

The CDR3 here is CASSTTGGSNQPQHF. For the CDR3, the DNA is TGTGCCAGCAGCACGACAGGGGGGAGCAATCAGCCCCAGCATTTT. The chain links TRBV7-9 to TRBJ1-5; TRBD1 aligns across 9 bases. V was pared by 5 bases and J by 1 base, with 3 bases of the junction left unmatched. The CDR3 consists of 15 residues. Germline V gene lookup returns CDR1 SEHNR and CDR2 FQNEAQ (reference sequence).

V and J are TRBV19 and TRBJ1-3; 7 nucleotides agree with TRBD1. Trimming took 11 bases from V and 0 from J; bases not matched to a gene: 13. The CDR3 spans 16 residues. CDR1 and CDR2 from the germline V gene are LNHDA and SQIVND (reference sequence). Here the CDR3 reads CADLHGRGYSGNTIYF. CDR3 sequence (DNA): TGTGCCGATTTGCACGGCAGGGGGTACTCTGGAAACACCATATATTTT.

This chain connects TRBV29-1 to TRBJ1-2; 9 nucleotides match TRBD1. The CDR3 length is 13 residues. The V and J ends lost 7 bases and 5 bases, in that order; junction bases with no gene match: 8. Germline-derived CDR1 and CDR2 are SQVTM and ANQGSEA. The CDR3 region is CSDYSTGGYGYTF. CDR3 nucleotides: TGCAGCGATTACTCGACAGGGGGGTATGGCTACACCTTC.

J is TRBJ2-7 and V is TRBV18; tentatively, D is TRBD2 (5 bases). Trimming pared 4 bases from V and 3 bases from J, leaving 10 bases between. The CDR3 totals 13 residues. Germline V lookup: CDR1 KGHSH, CDR2 LQKENI. The CDR3 DNA reads as TGTGCCAGCTCACGAGCGGAGCACTACGAGCAGTACTTC. Translated, it gives CASSRAEHYEQYF.

This sequence joins TRBV5-6 and TRBJ2-7, with TRBD1 matching 7 bases. CDR3 length: 16 amino acids. Germline V lookup: CDR1 SGHDT, CDR2 YYEEEE. V gave up 4 bases and J gave up 6 bases; unmatched junction bases: 16. The CDR3 DNA reads TGTGCCAGCAGCCCTCCTACCGGGACAGCCGTGGGCGAGCAGTACTTC. Translating it yields CASSPPTGTAVGEQYF.

J is TRBJ1-6 and V is TRBV7-9; weak D call: TRBD1 (5 bases). Germline V gene data show CDR1 as SEHNR and CDR2 as FQNEAQ (reference sequence). CDR3 size: 14 residues. Trimming took off 1 base at V and 5 bases at J, with 6 bases between the two ends. The CDR3 bases are TGTGCCAGCAGCTTAGAGACAGATAATTCACCCCTCCACTTT. The encoded protein is CASSLETDNSPLHF.

The genes are TRBV7-2 and TRBJ1-3; a weak D match, TRBD1 (5 bases). V was clipped by 4 bases and J by 3 bases, with 16 bases between them. Germline CDR1 is SGHTA and CDR2 is FQGNSA. The CDR3 loop spans 16 amino acids. In DNA form, the CDR3 reads TGTGCCAGCAGCTCCCCCAAGCAGGGTCTTGGAAACACCATATATTTT. Translation gives CASSSPKQGLGNTIYF.

The J gene is TRBJ2-1, the V gene TRBV7-2, with TRBD2 identical over 8 bases. J was trimmed by 9 bases and V by 1 base; bases with no gene match: 5. The length of the CDR3 is 14 residues. Germline V gene data show CDR1 as SGHTA and CDR2 as FQGNSA. CDR3 DNA sequence: TGTGCCAGCAGCTTAGACGGGGGGGCGGGTGAGCAGTTCTTC. The encoded protein is CASSLDGGAGEQFF.

The chain combines TRBV14 with TRBJ1-6; 7 bases are shared with TRBD1. Per the germline V gene, CDR1 is SGHDN and CDR2 is FVKESK. The CDR3 covers 17 residues. V shed 4 bases and J 5 bases; nucleotides not matched to a gene: 11. The CDR3: CASSPWTGTENNSPLHF. CDR3 sequence (DNA): TGTGCCAGCAGCCCATGGACCGGGACAGAGAATAATTCACCCCTCCACTTT.

This chain joins TRBV9 and TRBJ2-2, with D possibly being TRBD1 (6 bases). There are 14 residues in the CDR3. Looked up from germline, CDR1 is SGDLS and CDR2 is YYNGEE. The V and J ends lost 3 bases and 4 bases respectively, with 10 bases between them. This chain's CDR3 is CASSAGTFTGELFF. In nucleotides, the CDR3 is TGTGCCAGCAGCGCCGGGACATTCACCGGGGAGCTGTTTTTT.

This chain uses TRBV18 with TRBJ2-7; TRBD1 might be the D (5 bases). CDR1 is KGHSH, CDR2 LQKENI, per germline. CDR3 length: 14 residues. The V end was cut by 3 bases, the J end by 3 bases, with 12 bases between. The CDR3 protein is CASSPIKGYYEQYF. In nucleotides, the CDR3 is TGTGCCAGCTCACCTATCAAGGGGTACTACGAGCAGTACTTC.

V usage is TRBV27 and J usage is TRBJ2-4, with 8 bases aligning to TRBD1. The CDR3 length is 14 residues. V lost 8 bases, J lost 5 bases, and 8 bases stayed unmatched. Germline values: CDR1 MNHEY, CDR2 SMNVEV (reference sequence). The CDR3 here is CASGSPGGQNIQYF. The CDR3 DNA reads TGTGCCAGCGGGTCGCCAGGGGGCCAAAACATTCAGTACTTC.

The V and J genes are TRBV18 and TRBJ2-2; possible D gene TRBD1, 5 bases. This CDR3 has 15 amino acids. Per the germline V gene, CDR1 is KGHSH and CDR2 is LQKENI. The V gene lost 3 bases and the J gene lost 5 bases, with 13 bases spanning the gap. The CDR3 sequence is CASSPLDKGTGELFF. DNA for the CDR3: TGTGCCAGCTCACCGTTGGACAAGGGAACCGGGGAGCTGTTTTTT.

The gene calls are TRBV19 and TRBJ2-5; 13 bases are a match to TRBD2. V lost 1 base and J lost 5; bases outside the gene matches: 13. Looked up from germline, CDR1 is LNHDA and CDR2 is SQIVND (reference sequence). The CDR3 consists of 19 residues. The CDR3 DNA reads TGTGCCAGTAGTATAGTCTCCACTAGCGGGGGGGGCTTCGTGGAGACCCAGTACTTC. This codes for CASSIVSTSGGGFVETQYF.

V and J are TRBV6-5 and TRBJ1-6; 10 bases are a match to TRBD1. The CDR3 is 15 residues long. Losses at the gene ends were 5 bases for V and 8 bases for J; bases not matched to a gene: 6. CDR1 and CDR2 (germline): MNHEY, SVGAGI. Here the CDR3 reads CASSTSGQGHSPLHF. The CDR3 DNA reads TGTGCCAGCAGTACATCGGGACAGGGGCATTCACCCCTCCACTTT.

The V gene is TRBV27, the J gene TRBJ2-3, with 13 bases matching TRBD2. Germline CDR1 and CDR2: MNHEY and SMNVEV (reference sequence). Unmatched junction bases numbered 5, after V lost 2 bases and J lost 6 bases. This CDR3 has 16 residues. CDR3 bases: TGTGCCAGCAGTTTAGCACTAGCGGGGGGGAAGGATACGCAGTATTTT. Amino acids: CASSLALAGGKDTQYF.

The chain carries TRBV19 and TRBJ2-6, with TRBD1 as a possible D gene (6 bases). Per germline, CDR1 LNHDA and CDR2 SQIVND (reference sequence). CDR3 size: 15 residues. The germline V and J ends were trimmed by 0 bases and 4 bases, with 7 bases remaining between them. CDR3 nucleotides: TGTGCCAGTAGTATAGAGCAGGGGGGGGCCAACGTCCTGACTTTC. Its protein product is CASSIEQGGANVLTF.

This clone was seen a single time. The chain couples TRBV27 to TRBJ2-1; TRBD2 might be the D (7 bases). This CDR3 is 11 amino acids long. V was trimmed by 7 bases and J by 14 bases, leaving 15 bases between them. CDR1 is MNHEY and CDR2 is SMNVEV in the germline V gene (reference sequence). CDR3 nucleotides: TGTGCCAGCAAAGGGAGGGGGGGAGAGTTCTTC. It specifies CASKGRGGEFF.

The chain has TRBV19 and TRBJ2-5; 8 positions agree with TRBD1. The germline V gene encodes CDR1 LNHDA and CDR2 SQIVND (reference sequence). V lost 6 bases, J lost 7 bases, and 7 bases stayed unmatched. This CDR3 has 13 residues. The CDR3 here is CASSNGQGGTQYF. The DNA of the CDR3 is TGTGCCAGTAGCAATGGACAGGGAGGGACCCAGTACTTC.

This chain connects TRBV5-1 to TRBJ2-5; 11 positions agree with TRBD1. There are 16 residues in the CDR3. J gave up 5 bases and V 4 bases, and 10 bases lay outside the gene matches. Germline CDR1 reads SGHRS; CDR2 reads YFSETQ. The CDR3 region is CASSKGPGQGGETQYF. The CDR3 nucleotides read TGCGCCAGCAGCAAAGGGCCGGGACAGGGGGGGGAGACCCAGTACTTC.

The rearrangement links TRBV2 to TRBJ1-6; D is perhaps TRBD1 (6 bases). Trimming removed 5 bases at V and 7 bases at J, with 12 bases between. This CDR3 comprises 14 residues. From germline, CDR1 is SNHLY and CDR2 FYNNEI. The DNA for the CDR3 is TGTGCCAGCAGTTTACAGGGAGGGAATTCACCCCTCCACTTT. This codes for CASSLQGGNSPLHF.

The chain couples TRBV11-2 to TRBJ1-1; D ambiguous. Per germline, CDR1 SGHAT and CDR2 FQNNGV. The CDR3 sequence is 14 residues long. V was trimmed by 1 base and J by 8 bases, leaving 14 bases between them. The CDR3: CASSLVGGHREAFF. The CDR3, as DNA: TGTGCCAGCAGCTTAGTAGGAGGCCATCGGGAAGCTTTCTTT.

This chain connects TRBV7-2 to TRBJ1-2; no firm D call. The V end lost 1 base, the J end lost 4 bases, and 10 bases lay between the germline ends. There are 14 residues in the CDR3. Per germline, CDR1 SGHTA and CDR2 FQGNSA. The CDR3 spells CASSLGADRYGYTF. As DNA, the CDR3 is TGTGCCAGCAGCTTAGGGGCTGACCGCTATGGCTACACCTTC.